This paragraph covers one TCR beta chain sequence. The table came from immunoSEQ multiplex PCR; TCRdb's copy has only in-frame clones and leaves some out. The repertoire holds about 250,000 clones, with about 83% as singletons. The sample originates from a study of blood T cell repertoires in COVID-19. Study background: The United States, Italy and Spain provided the acute and convalescent COVID-19 samples. In each case, the material was cDNA or gDNA derived from T cells, B-cell-depleted T cells, or PBMCs.

The ends were cut back, 3 bases at V and 7 bases at J, with 9 bases in the middle. The CDR3 covers 13 residues. The V gene is TRBV12-3 or TRBV12-4, the J gene TRBJ1-4, with D unclear. This clonotype was sampled from an elderly woman with COVID-19, enrolled during active disease. Material: peripheral blood. The DNA for the CDR3 is TGTGCCAGCAGTTTTAGTGCTGTTGAAAAACTGTTTTTT. It translates to CASSFSAVEKLFF.